This T cell receptor beta chain was recovered during a study of blood T cell repertoires in COVID-19. As originally analysed: Using reference gene primer amplification, nucleated cell counts were estimated. Libraries were prepared by immunoSEQ multiplex PCR; TCRdb keeps only in-frame clonotypes and omits some of them. From that table come the V and J calls and clone size; the DNA was used to work out D and trimming. The table shows around 200,000 clones, with 70% to 90% occurring only once. This CDR3 contains 14 residues. Per germline, CDR1 SGHNT and CDR2 YENEEA. With V trimmed by 3 bases and J by 6 bases, 6 bases remained unmatched.

This chain uses TRBV11-3 with TRBJ2-7; TRBD1 agrees at 9 bases. The source is a man aged 35 to 55 with active or convalescent COVID-19. Sequenced input: peripheral blood. In DNA form, the CDR3 reads TGTGCCAGCAGCTTGGGACAGGGATCACTCGAGCAGTACTTC. It translates to CASSLGQGSLEQYF.